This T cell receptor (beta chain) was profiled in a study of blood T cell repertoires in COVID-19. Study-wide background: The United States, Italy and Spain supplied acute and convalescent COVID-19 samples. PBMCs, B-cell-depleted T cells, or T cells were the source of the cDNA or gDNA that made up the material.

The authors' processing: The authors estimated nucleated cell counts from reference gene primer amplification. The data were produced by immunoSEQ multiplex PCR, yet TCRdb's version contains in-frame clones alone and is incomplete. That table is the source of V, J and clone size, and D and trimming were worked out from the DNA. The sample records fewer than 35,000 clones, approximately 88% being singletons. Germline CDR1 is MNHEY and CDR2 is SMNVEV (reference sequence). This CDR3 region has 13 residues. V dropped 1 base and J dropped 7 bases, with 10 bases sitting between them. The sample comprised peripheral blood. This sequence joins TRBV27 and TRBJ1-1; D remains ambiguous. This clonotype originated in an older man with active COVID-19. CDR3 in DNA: TGTGCCAGCAGTTTATGGGCAGACGGTGAAGCTTTCTTT. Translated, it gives CASSLWADGEAFF.